Presented here are 25 T cell receptor beta chains from one specimen sequenced in a study of blood T cell repertoires in COVID-19. Using immunoSEQ multiplex PCR, the repertoire was profiled, and TCRdb retains in-frame clones only, with some absent. The data contain about 190,000 clones, around 80% of them singletons. The specimen was peripheral blood. These receptors all come from a man aged 45 to 65 who had recovered from COVID-19.

This clone is a singleton in its sample. This chain joins TRBV5-1 and TRBJ1-6; 7 positions match TRBD1. Germline CDR1 reads SGHRS; CDR2 reads YFSETQ. The CDR3 has 16 residues. Trimming removed 0 bases from V and 9 bases from J; junction bases left unmatched: 9. The CDR3 DNA is TGCGCCAGCAGCTTGGGACAGGGTGTGCGGAGTTCACCCCTCCACTTT. This encodes CASSLGQGVRSSPLHF.

The chain links TRBV2 to TRBJ2-3, with D unresolved. The CDR3 is made up of 14 amino acids. Per the germline V gene, CDR1 is SNHLY and CDR2 is FYNNEI. Deletions cut 7 bases from V and 0 bases from J, with 11 bases between. The CDR3 here is CASTRLVSTDTQYF. The CDR3 bases are TGTGCCAGCACCCGACTGGTGAGCACAGATACGCAGTATTTT.

V gene TRBV5-5 combines with J gene TRBJ2-3, with 8 bases aligning to TRBD2. Germline values: CDR1 SGHKS, CDR2 YYEKEE (reference sequence). This CDR3 has 12 amino acids. The V and J ends lost 7 bases and 4 bases, in that order; junction bases with no gene match: 2. The CDR3 DNA is TGTGCCAGCGAGCGGGAGTCAGATACGCAGTATTTT. Its protein is CASERESDTQYF.

The chain recombines TRBV28 with TRBJ2-7; TRBD1 might be the D (6 bases). The CDR3 is made up of 15 amino acids. The germline gives CDR1 MDHEN, CDR2 SYDVKM. V gave up 5 bases and J gave up 0 bases, with 14 bases separating them. The CDR3 coding sequence is TGTGCCAGCAGTCAACAGGGAAAACCCTCCTACGAGCAGTACTTC. Amino acid sequence: CASSQQGKPSYEQYF.

This clone turned up a few times. Written as DNA, the CDR3 is TGTGCCACGAAGGGACACCGAGATACGCAGTATTTT. Amino acid sequence: CATKGHRDTQYF. V and J are TRBV24-1 and TRBJ2-3, with D perhaps matching TRBD1 (6 bases). Germline V CDR1 and CDR2: KGHDR, SFDVKD. V lost 10 bases and J lost 5, with 12 bases in between. The length of the CDR3 is 12 residues.

This chain uses TRBV25-1 with TRBJ1-2; a possible D gene is TRBD1 (5 bases). This CDR3 is built from 15 residues. Trimming left V 4 bases short and J 2 bases short, with 14 bases between. Germline CDR1 MGHDK, CDR2 SYGVNS. The CDR3 loop is CASSGSGGVNYGYTF. The CDR3 DNA sequence: TGTGCCAGCAGTGGTAGTGGAGGGGTGAACTATGGCTACACCTTC.

V is TRBV5-1 and J is TRBJ1-5; 9 bases are a match to TRBD1. The trim removed 4 bases at V and 4 bases at J, leaving 6 bases unmatched. The CDR3 has 15 residues. The germline V gene encodes CDR1 SGHRS and CDR2 YFSETQ. CDR3 region: CASSPGTGRNQPQHF. The CDR3 bases are TGCGCCAGCAGCCCAGGGACAGGGAGGAATCAGCCCCAGCATTTT.

The genes are TRBV28 and TRBJ1-2; 8 nucleotides agree with TRBD1. The CDR3 consists of 15 residues. The V gene's germline CDR1 is MDHEN and CDR2 SYDVKM. V trimming: 6 bases; J trimming: 4 bases; junction bases outside the gene matches: 10. The CDR3 region is CASRAADRDFYGYTF. DNA of the CDR3: TGTGCCAGCAGGGCGGCGGACAGGGATTTCTATGGCTACACCTTC.

The V and J genes are TRBV27 and TRBJ1-2; D is undetermined. The CDR3 is made up of 15 amino acids. CDR1 is MNHEY, CDR2 SMNVEV, per germline (reference sequence). With 7 bases removed from V and 2 bases from J, the gap between germline ends came to 17 bases. The CDR3: CASTPRRDSNYGYTF. Here the CDR3 DNA reads TGTGCCAGCACCCCGCGGAGGGATAGCAACTATGGCTACACCTTC.

This chain joins TRBV25-1 and TRBJ2-3, with TRBD2 identical over 8 bases. Germline V CDR1 and CDR2: MGHDK, SYGVNS. The length of the CDR3 is 13 residues. With V trimmed by 4 bases and J by 7 bases, 4 bases remained unmatched. Here the CDR3 reads CASSGQRGHTQYF. Here the CDR3 DNA reads TGTGCCAGCAGTGGGCAGCGGGGGCATACGCAGTATTTT.

The V call is TRBV9, the J call TRBJ2-7; possibly TRBD2 for D (5 bases). This CDR3 is built from 12 residues. Germline values: CDR1 SGDLS, CDR2 YYNGEE. Trimming took off 1 base at V and 6 bases at J, with 8 bases between the two ends. The CDR3, as DNA: TGTGCCAGCAGCGTATCCGAGGGCGAGCAGTACTTC. Its protein product is CASSVSEGEQYF.

V gene TRBV24-1 combines with J gene TRBJ1-5; D is possibly TRBD1 (5 bases). With 3 bases removed from V and 9 bases from J, the gap between germline ends came to 14 bases. CDR1 and CDR2 from the germline V gene are KGHDR and SFDVKD. The CDR3 is made up of 14 amino acids. This CDR3 is CATSDTGDWRPQHF. The CDR3 region has the DNA TGTGCCACCAGTGATACCGGGGACTGGAGGCCCCAGCATTTT.

This clone has a handful of counts. This chain joins TRBV19 and TRBJ2-2, with 11 bases fitting TRBD2. The CDR3 is 17 amino acids. The V and J ends lost 1 base and 6 bases, in that order; junction bases with no gene match: 7. In germline, CDR1 is LNHDA, CDR2 SQIVND (reference sequence). CDR3 amino acids: CASSIGRASGRPGELFF. CDR3 coding DNA: TGTGCCAGTAGTATAGGGAGGGCTAGCGGGAGGCCCGGGGAGCTGTTTTTT. The complete variable domain, with remaining parts taken from reference TRBV19 and TRBJ2-2, reads DGGITQSPKYLFRKEGQNVTLSCEQNLNHDAMYWYRQDPGQGLRLIYYSQIVNDFQKGDIAEGYSVSREKKESFPLTVTSAQKNPTAFYLCASSIGRASGRPGELFFGEGSRLTVL.

The chain uses TRBV6-2 or TRBV6-3 and TRBJ2-3; 7 bases are a match to TRBD2. Germline V gives CDR1 MNHEY, CDR2 SVGEGT. This CDR3 spans 15 amino acids. V was clipped by 4 bases and J by 0 bases; unmatched bases: 4. This CDR3 is CASSSWGGSTDTQYF. The CDR3 DNA reads TGTGCCAGCAGTTCCTGGGGGGGGAGCACAGATACGCAGTATTTT.

This clone appeared once. V and J are TRBV12-1 and TRBJ2-7; the D call in the table, TRBD1, was not verified against the DNA. TRBV12-1 is a pseudogene segment. The CDR3 is made up of 17 amino acids. DNA for the CDR3: TGTGCCAGCAGCTTCTTCCCGGGACAGGAAGGAACCTACGAGCAGTACTTC. Protein sequence: CASSFFPGQEGTYEQYF.

The chain uses TRBV29-1 and TRBJ2-1; TRBD1 matches at 9 bases. CDR1 is SQVTM and CDR2 is ANQGSEA in the germline V gene. Unmatched junction bases numbered 4, after V lost 7 bases and J lost 0 bases. This CDR3 is built from 14 residues. The CDR3 is CSGRTGDSYNEQFF. As DNA, the CDR3 is TGCAGCGGTCGGACAGGGGACTCCTACAATGAGCAGTTCTTC.

V usage is TRBV9 and J usage is TRBJ1-4, with a weak D call TRBD1 (6 bases). CDR1 is SGDLS and CDR2 is YYNGEE in the germline V gene. Trimming took off 2 bases at V and 3 bases at J, with 11 bases between the two ends. The CDR3 loop spans 15 amino acids. The CDR3 bases are TGTGCCAGCAGCGTTCGGGGGGCTGCTAATGAAAAACTGTTTTTT. Amino acids: CASSVRGAANEKLFF.

The chain has TRBV9 and TRBJ1-5; D is uncertain. The germline V gene encodes CDR1 SGDLS and CDR2 YYNGEE. The ends were cut back, 3 bases at V and 7 bases at J, with 14 bases in the middle. The CDR3 sequence is 14 residues long. CDR3 sequence (DNA): TGTGCCAGCAGCGCTGATATCCAGTCACAGCCCCAGCATTTT. Protein: CASSADIQSQPQHF.

J is TRBJ2-1 and V is TRBV15; 7 bases line up with TRBD2. This CDR3 has 16 residues. The ends lost 0 bases at V and 8 bases at J; junction bases unmatched: 10. From germline, CDR1 is LNHNV and CDR2 YYDKDF (reference sequence). The chain's CDR3 is CATSRDGGSSKDEQFF. CDR3 sequence (DNA): TGTGCCACCAGCAGAGACGGCGGGAGTAGTAAGGATGAGCAGTTCTTC.

The rearrangement links TRBV5-5 to TRBJ2-1; 10 bases align to TRBD2. CDR1 is SGHKS and CDR2 is YYEKEE in the germline V gene (reference sequence). This CDR3 has 13 amino acids. J lost 9 bases, V lost 6 bases, and 6 bases had no gene match. The CDR3 loop is CASTLTSGTEQFF. CDR3 nucleotides: TGTGCCAGCACCCTAACTAGCGGGACTGAGCAGTTCTTC.

This chain uses TRBV19 with TRBJ2-7; D possibly corresponds to TRBD1 (6 bases). Trimming removed 2 bases from V and 4 bases from J, with 15 bases in between. This CDR3 is 15 amino acids long. Germline V gives CDR1 LNHDA, CDR2 SQIVND (reference sequence). The CDR3 nucleotides are TGTGCCAGTAGTATAATAGGGGACAACATTTACGAGCAGTACTTC. It translates to CASSIIGDNIYEQYF.

Only a few counts were recorded for this clone. The genes are TRBV6-6 and TRBJ2-7, with a tentative D call TRBD2 (5 bases). Trimming pared 3 bases from V and 4 bases from J, leaving 13 bases between. CDR1 is MNHNY, CDR2 SVGAGI, per germline (reference sequence). The CDR3 consists of 14 residues. The CDR3 region has the DNA TGTGCCAGCAGTTATGAACTAGACCTTTACGAGCAGTACTTC. This translates into CASSYELDLYEQYF.

This clone appeared a few times. The chain links TRBV7-9 to TRBJ2-1; D gene uncertain. Germline V gene data show CDR1 as SEHNR and CDR2 as FQNEAQ (reference sequence). The CDR3 spans 12 residues. V shed 3 bases and J shed 7 bases, with 7 bases lying between them. Here the CDR3 DNA reads TGTGCCAGCAGCTTGGTGAGGAATGAGCAGTTCTTC. It is translated as CASSLVRNEQFF.

In DNA, the CDR3 is TGTGCCAGCAGCTTGTTCAGGGGGCAAGACGGGGAGCTGTTTTTT. It codes for CASSLFRGQDGELFF. The rearrangement uses TRBV5-4 and TRBJ2-2; TRBD1 matches at 8 bases. This CDR3 spans 15 amino acids. Germline lookup yields CDR1 SGHNT and CDR2 YYREEE (reference sequence). Unmatched junction bases numbered 6, after V lost 1 base and J lost 7 bases.

The chain combines TRBV12-3 or TRBV12-4 with TRBJ2-5, with a tentative D call TRBD2 (6 bases). The CDR3 runs 13 residues. V was pared by 6 bases and J by 1 base, with 9 bases between. The CDR3: CASRMTSQETQYF. The CDR3 DNA sequence: TGTGCCAGCAGAATGACTAGCCAAGAGACCCAGTACTTC.